A single T cell receptor (beta chain) is shown here with its context. The sample is drawn from a study of blood T cell repertoires in COVID-19. TCRdb's table, derived via immunoSEQ multiplex PCR, lists solely in-frame clones and lacks some. The data show 30,000 or so clones, 86% seen once. The germline V gene encodes CDR1 ENHRY and CDR2 SYGVKD. This CDR3 region has 14 residues. Trimming took 5 bases from V and 7 from J; bases not matched to a gene: 9. Input material: peripheral blood. The chain joins TRBV10-3 to TRBJ1-2; TRBD1 matches 8 bases. This TCR was sampled from a woman aged 80 or older with active or convalescent COVID-19. This chain's CDR3 is CAISNGQGESGYTF. CDR3 in DNA: TGTGCCATCAGTAACGGACAGGGTGAATCTGGCTACACCTTC.